The source of this TCR beta chain is a study of cytomegalovirus exposure and HLA in healthy donors. The overall study: From HLA-typed donors, an early data release held tens of millions of unique TCRs. General study points: For TCR beta chains, V- and J-gene trimming was later linked to a missense DCLRE1C variant.

With 4 bases removed from V and 1 base from J, the gap between germline ends came to 11 bases. This CDR3 is 15 amino acids long. Germline CDR1 reads SGHDN; CDR2 reads FVKESK. About this clone: Its antigen is as yet unknown.

Amplification used 60 Vbeta primers and 13 Jbeta primers. The method was immunoSEQ multiplex PCR; TCRdb's version includes in-frame clones alone and lacks a portion of them. The sample comprises fewer than 150,000 clones, over 75% of which are singletons, and 1.2% rests with the top ten. The chain recombines TRBV14 with TRBJ2-1, with D possibly TRBD1 on 6 matching bases. The sequenced sample consisted of PBMCs. The clonotype comes from a female donor in good health and CMV-seronegative. CDR3 loop: CASSPQGPSYNEQFF. In DNA, the CDR3 is TGTGCCAGCAGCCCCCAGGGGCCATCCTACAATGAGCAGTTCTTC.